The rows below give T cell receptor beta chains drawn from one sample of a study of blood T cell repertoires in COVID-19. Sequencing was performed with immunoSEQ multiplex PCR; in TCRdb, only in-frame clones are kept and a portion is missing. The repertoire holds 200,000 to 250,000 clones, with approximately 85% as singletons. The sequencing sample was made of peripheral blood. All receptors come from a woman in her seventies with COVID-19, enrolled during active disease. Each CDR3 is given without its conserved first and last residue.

CDR3aa: ASSLRDSSYNSPLH
j_gene: TRBJ1-6
v_gene: TRBV5-6

CDR3aa: ASSYSGNQPQH
j_gene: TRBJ1-5
v_gene: TRBV7-2

CDR3aa: ASSLAGTGLPLH
j_gene: TRBJ1-6
v_gene: TRBV5-1

CDR3aa: ASSSVTGGPDTQY
j_gene: TRBJ2-3
v_gene: TRBV7-9

CDR3aa: ASSLGTVMNTEAF
j_gene: TRBJ1-1
v_gene: TRBV3-1/TRBV3-2

CDR3aa: ATSQASGANVLT
j_gene: TRBJ2-6
v_gene: TRBV24-1

CDR3aa: ASSLGLAGVNEQF
j_gene: TRBJ2-1
v_gene: TRBV5-4

CDR3aa: ASSPLSGRAQSGELF
j_gene: TRBJ2-2
v_gene: TRBV28

CDR3aa: ASSYQRSYEQY
j_gene: TRBJ2-7
v_gene: TRBV6-6

CDR3aa: ASSQGLVEVAGVLTHNSEQY
j_gene: TRBJ2-7
v_gene: TRBV14

CDR3aa: ASGLRQGARNTGELF
j_gene: TRBJ2-2
v_gene: TRBV12-5

CDR3aa: ASSKDRVGGNEQF
j_gene: TRBJ2-1
v_gene: TRBV18

CDR3aa: ASSPYSGRPNEQF
j_gene: TRBJ2-1
v_gene: TRBV7-2

CDR3aa: ASTPAGLGIGPLH
j_gene: TRBJ1-6
v_gene: TRBV6-5

CDR3aa: ASSSLGGAGNTIY
j_gene: TRBJ1-3
v_gene: TRBV5-6

CDR3aa: ASSESGDGYT
j_gene: TRBJ1-2
v_gene: TRBV25-1

CDR3aa: ASSWTDLNT
j_gene: TRBJ1-2
v_gene: TRBV11-2

CDR3aa: AWSERLGRKH
j_gene: TRBJ1-5
v_gene: TRBV30

CDR3aa: ASSLQGAHNEKLF
j_gene: TRBJ1-4
v_gene: TRBV5-1

CDR3aa: ATYSPGYGYT
j_gene: TRBJ1-2
v_gene: TRBV28

CDR3aa: AIRTVPGPGTGELF
j_gene: TRBJ2-2
v_gene: TRBV10-3

CDR3aa: ASTQTGTNQPQH
j_gene: TRBJ1-5
v_gene: TRBV6-5

CDR3aa: ASKRERFTGELF
j_gene: TRBJ2-2
v_gene: TRBV6-5

CDR3aa: ASSSDGGAYGYT
j_gene: TRBJ1-2
v_gene: TRBV5-4

CDR3aa: ASSLLRGDTGELF
j_gene: TRBJ2-2
v_gene: TRBV11-2

CDR3aa: ATNPGTGNEQF
j_gene: TRBJ2-1
v_gene: TRBV15

CDR3aa: ASSPAGFTGELF
j_gene: TRBJ2-2
v_gene: TRBV18

CDR3aa: ASSGLAGEWGAKNIQY
j_gene: TRBJ2-4
v_gene: TRBV27

CDR3aa: SAGAAGGSTDTQY
j_gene: TRBJ2-3
v_gene: TRBV29-1

CDR3aa: ASSRTFGGDSNQPQH
j_gene: TRBJ1-5
v_gene: TRBV28

CDR3aa: ASSLMQAGGELF
j_gene: TRBJ2-2
v_gene: TRBV7-8

CDR3aa: ASSLSRIYEQY
j_gene: TRBJ2-7
v_gene: TRBV7-2

CDR3aa: ASSSEREGSGNEQF
j_gene: TRBJ2-1
v_gene: TRBV6-5

CDR3aa: ASSLQDPGDYGYT
j_gene: TRBJ1-2
v_gene: TRBV4-1

CDR3aa: ASSVFSSYEQY
j_gene: TRBJ2-7
v_gene: TRBV5-1

CDR3aa: ASSIHAGGPAEAF
j_gene: TRBJ1-1
v_gene: TRBV5-8

CDR3aa: ASSVGSRTGVTKPLH
j_gene: TRBJ1-6
v_gene: TRBV27

CDR3aa: SVGQGSYGYT
j_gene: TRBJ1-2
v_gene: TRBV29-1

CDR3aa: ASTIGSRDNEKLF
j_gene: TRBJ1-4
v_gene: TRBV19

CDR3aa: ASSQDNPGGTGELF
j_gene: TRBJ2-2
v_gene: TRBV4-3

CDR3aa: ASGRTGGSGYT
j_gene: TRBJ1-2
v_gene: TRBV28